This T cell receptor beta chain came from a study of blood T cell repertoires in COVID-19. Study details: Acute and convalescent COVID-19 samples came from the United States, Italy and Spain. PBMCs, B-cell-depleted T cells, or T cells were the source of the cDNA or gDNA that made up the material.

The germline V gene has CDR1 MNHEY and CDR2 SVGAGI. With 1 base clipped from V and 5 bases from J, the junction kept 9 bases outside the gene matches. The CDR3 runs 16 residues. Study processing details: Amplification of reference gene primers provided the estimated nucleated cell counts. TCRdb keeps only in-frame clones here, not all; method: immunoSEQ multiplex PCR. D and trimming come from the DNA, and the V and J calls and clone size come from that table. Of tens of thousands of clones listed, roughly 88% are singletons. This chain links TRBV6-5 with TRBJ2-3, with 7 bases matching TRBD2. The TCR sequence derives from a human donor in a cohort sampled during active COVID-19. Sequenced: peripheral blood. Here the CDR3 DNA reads TGTGCCAGCAGTTACTTAAAGACACTAGCGAAAGATACGCAGTATTTT. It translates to CASSYLKTLAKDTQYF.